The 11 T cell receptor beta chains given below trace back to one sample, sequenced in a study of cytomegalovirus exposure and HLA in healthy donors. 13 Jbeta primers and 60 Vbeta primers were used for the PCR. Clones were sequenced by immunoSEQ multiplex PCR, and TCRdb holds only the in-frame ones, with some missing. The table records 97,000 or so clones, about 81% of them present only once. Sequenced: PBMCs. The receptors stem from a man aged 35 to 55 in good health and CMV-seronegative.

This clone appeared a few times. The chain joins TRBV10-3 to TRBJ1-2, with a weak D call TRBD1 (6 bases). The CDR3 is 16 residues long. The V gene lost 2 bases and the J gene lost 5 bases, with 18 bases spanning the gap. The V gene's germline CDR1 is ENHRY and CDR2 SYGVKD. The CDR3 region has the DNA TGTGCCATCAGTGAGAAGGGGAACAGGGAGCGGTATGGCTACACCTTC. Its translation is CAISEKGNRERYGYTF.

CDR3 DNA sequence: TGTGCCAGCAGTTTAAGCCCAGGTGGTTCACCCCTCCACTTT. Protein product: CASSLSPGGSPLHF. The gene calls are TRBV27 and TRBJ1-6, with D unresolved. The CDR3 loop spans 14 amino acids. V was cut by 2 bases and J by 9 bases, with 11 bases left in between. Per the germline V gene, CDR1 is MNHEY and CDR2 is SMNVEV (reference sequence).

The chain has TRBV2 and TRBJ1-1, with a possible D match to TRBD1 (5 bases). Trimming took 7 bases from V and 11 from J, leaving 20 bases between them. The CDR3 loop spans 13 amino acids. Looked up from germline, CDR1 is SNHLY and CDR2 is FYNNEI. CDR3 nucleotide sequence: TGTGCCAGCACCACAAGGGGCCCCGCCGGGGCTTTCTTT. Its translation is CASTTRGPAGAFF. Filled out from reference TRBV2 and TRBJ1-1, the complete variable domain reads EPEVTQTPSHQVTQMGQEVILRCVPISNHLYFYWYRQILGQKVEFLVSFYNNEISEKSEIFDDQFSVERPDGSNFTLKIRSTKLEDSAMYFCASTTRGPAGAFFGQGTRLTVV.

Only a few counts were recorded for this clone. The V gene is TRBV7-2, the J gene TRBJ2-1; TRBD2 is a possible D gene (6 bases). The CDR3 is made up of 15 amino acids. Trimming pared 5 bases from V and 0 bases from J, leaving 11 bases between. Germline-derived CDR1 and CDR2 are SGHTA and FQGNSA. The CDR3 DNA is TGTGCCAGCAGCGGGGGAGGAGGCTCCTACAATGAGCAGTTCTTC. Translating gives CASSGGGGSYNEQFF.

This sequence joins TRBV19 and TRBJ2-2; D is uncertain. CDR1 is LNHDA, CDR2 SQIVND, per germline (reference sequence). Trimming took 6 bases from V and 1 from J, leaving 9 bases between them. This CDR3 comprises 14 residues. CDR3 in DNA: TGTGCCAGTAGAAACGAGAGGAACACCGGGGAGCTGTTTTTT. Amino acid sequence: CASRNERNTGELFF.

The chain joins TRBV19 to TRBJ2-3; D remains unclear. Germline V gene lookup returns CDR1 LNHDA and CDR2 SQIVND (reference sequence). V dropped 3 bases and J dropped 2 bases, with 6 bases sitting between them. The CDR3 sequence is 13 residues long. The CDR3 reads CASSIAVTDTQYF. The CDR3 DNA is TGTGCCAGTAGTATTGCAGTCACAGATACGCAGTATTTT.

This chain connects TRBV27 to TRBJ2-5; 11 nucleotides align to TRBD1. CDR1 is MNHEY, CDR2 SMNVEV, per germline (reference sequence). The V segment lost 7 bases and the J segment 5 bases; nucleotides outside the gene matches: 6. This CDR3 comprises 14 residues. This chain's CDR3 is CASTRTGGWETQYF. The CDR3 nucleotides read TGTGCCAGCACCAGGACAGGGGGCTGGGAGACCCAGTACTTC.

The rearrangement links TRBV6-5 to TRBJ1-3; 7 nucleotides line up with TRBD1. CDR1 MNHEY and CDR2 SVGAGI come from the germline V gene. Trimming took 11 bases from V and 0 from J; bases not matched to a gene: 7. The CDR3 spans 14 residues. CDR3 residues: CASRDSHSGNTIYF. The CDR3 DNA reads TGTGCCTCGAGGGACAGTCACTCTGGAAACACCATATATTTT.

In this sample, this clone turned up a few times. CDR3 nucleotide sequence: TGTGCCAGTAGTCCAGACAGTATTGGCCCCGGTGTGAATTCACCCCTCCACTTT. Protein sequence: CASSPDSIGPGVNSPLHF. The chain couples TRBV19 to TRBJ1-6; TRBD1 might be the D (5 bases). The CDR3 runs 18 residues. Germline CDR1 is LNHDA and CDR2 is SQIVND (reference sequence). Trimming left V 5 bases short and J 7 bases short, with 24 bases between.

The V and J genes are TRBV2 and TRBJ1-2; D is possibly TRBD1 (5 bases). V lost 7 bases and J lost 0, with 12 bases in between. Germline V gene data show CDR1 as SNHLY and CDR2 as FYNNEI. The length of the CDR3 is 14 residues. This CDR3 is CASIIQAANYGYTF. The CDR3 DNA is TGTGCCAGCATTATACAGGCTGCTAACTATGGCTACACCTTC.

V gene TRBV7-9 combines with J gene TRBJ1-1; D gene uncertain. V was pared by 2 bases and J by 0 bases, with 4 bases between. This CDR3 region has 13 residues. Germline CDR1 is SEHNR and CDR2 is FQNEAQ (reference sequence). The CDR3 coding sequence is TGTGCCAGCAGCTTATCTATGAACACTGAAGCTTTCTTT. This sequence encodes CASSLSMNTEAFF.